This T cell receptor (beta chain) was sequenced in a study of T cells in Graves' hyperthyroidism and ophthalmopathy. Study-level background: Initial diagnosis, before any treatment, was when peripheral blood was collected.

Patients aged 18 to 65 had newly diagnosed hyperthyroidism that had lasted under 2 months. Those patients with uncontrolled infection, other autoimmune disease, pregnancy or lactation were excluded. Amplified TCR beta CDR3 regions came from RNA transcripts. First-round RT-PCR of the TCR CDR3 relied on the HTBI primer set. One entry per CDR3 protein results from TCRdb running MiXCR on the multiplex PCR reads. The data contain 250,000 or so distinct CDR3 sequences, around 15% of them singletons. This clonotype was counted at least ten times. The length of the CDR3 is 14 residues. Per the germline V gene, CDR1 is SGHVS and CDR2 is FQNEAQ. V shed 1 base and J shed 2 bases, with 9 bases lying between them.

This TCR was recovered from a woman aged 45-65 years with Graves' hyperthyroidism that later progressed to Graves' ophthalmopathy. Sequencing was carried out using blood. This chain links TRBV7-8 with TRBJ2-7; the D is unclear. The CDR3 DNA sequence: TGTGCCAGCAGCTTAGTAATAGTTGCCTACGAGCAGTACTTC. Protein product: CASSLVIVAYEQYF. Drawing the rest from reference TRBV7-8 and TRBJ2-7, the complete variable domain is GAGVSQSPRYKVAKRGQDVALRCDPISGHVSLFWYQQALGQGPEFLTYFQNEAQLDKSGLPSDRFFAERPEGSVSTLKIQRTQQEDSAVYLCASSLVIVAYEQYFGPGTRLTVT.